This TCR beta chain was observed in a study of a mutant IDH1 vaccine in newly diagnosed glioma. Study-level background: The first vaccination came 4-6 weeks after radiotherapy alone, or with temozolomide cycles. Before enrollment, patients got radiotherapy alone, temozolomide alone, or mostly the combination.

Germline CDR1 SGHRS, CDR2 YFSETQ. The J segment lost 1 base and the V segment lost 0 bases, leaving 0 bases of the junction unmatched. This CDR3 region has 14 residues. Sequenced by immunoSEQ multiplex PCR; TCRdb stores in-frame clones only, minus some. The table shows 55,000 to 65,000 clones, with 70% to 85% occurring only once. Comment on this clone: As yet, its antigen is unknown.

Described time point: week 11, during vaccination. Vaccination comprised doses that each held 300 ug of mutant IDH1 20-mer peptide, plus topical imiquimod. New WHO grade 3 or 4 astrocytomas that were IDH1-mutant and ATRX-lost occurred in the donors. The material was PBMCs, obtained from a glioma patient whose treatment included an IDH1 peptide vaccine. This sequence was found in a man under 40 with glioma. V is TRBV5-1 and J is TRBJ1-1; 7 bases line up with TRBD1. The CDR3 protein is CASSLDRGNTEAFF. CDR3 nucleotide sequence: TGCGCCAGCAGCTTGGACAGGGGGAACACTGAAGCTTTCTTT.